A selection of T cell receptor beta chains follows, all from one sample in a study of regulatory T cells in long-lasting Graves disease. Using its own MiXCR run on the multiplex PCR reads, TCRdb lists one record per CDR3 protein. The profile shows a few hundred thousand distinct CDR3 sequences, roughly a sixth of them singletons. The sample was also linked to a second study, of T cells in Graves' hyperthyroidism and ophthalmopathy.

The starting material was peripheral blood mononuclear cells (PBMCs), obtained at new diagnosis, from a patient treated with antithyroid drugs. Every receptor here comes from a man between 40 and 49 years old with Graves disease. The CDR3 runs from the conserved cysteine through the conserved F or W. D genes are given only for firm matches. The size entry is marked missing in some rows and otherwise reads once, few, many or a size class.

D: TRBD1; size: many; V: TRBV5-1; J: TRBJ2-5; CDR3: CASSLTGGPQETQYF; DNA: TGCGCCAGCAGCTTGACAGGGGGCCCTCAAGAGACCCAGTACTTC
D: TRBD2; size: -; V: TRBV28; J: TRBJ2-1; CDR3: CACSFSGAGGPYNEQFF; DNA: TGTGCCTGCAGTTTTTCGGGGGCGGGGGGGCCGTACAATGAGCAGTTCTTC
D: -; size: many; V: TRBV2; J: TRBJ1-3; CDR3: CASRYSAEGNTIYF; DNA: TGTGCCAGCAGGTACTCAGCGGAGGGAAACACCATATATTTT
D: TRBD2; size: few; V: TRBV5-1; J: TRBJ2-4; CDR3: CASSFGGAEGNIQYF; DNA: TGCGCCAGCAGCTTCGGGGGGGCGGAGGGAAACATTCAGTACTTC
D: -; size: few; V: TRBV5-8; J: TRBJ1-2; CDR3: CASSLSGTLYGYTF; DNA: TGTGCCAGCAGCCTCTCCGGGACGTTGTATGGCTACACCTTC
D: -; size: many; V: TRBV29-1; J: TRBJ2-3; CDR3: CSGLQWRRDTQYF; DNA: TGCAGCGGGCTCCAGTGGCGCCGAGATACGCAGTATTTT
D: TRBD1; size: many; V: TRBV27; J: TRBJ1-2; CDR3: CASRQGAYLSNYGYTF; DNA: TGTGCCAGCCGACAGGGGGCCTACCTATCTAACTATGGCTACACCTTC
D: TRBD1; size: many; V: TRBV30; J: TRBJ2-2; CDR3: CAWSVEGAHGELFF; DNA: TGTGCCTGGAGTGTAGAGGGGGCGCACGGGGAGCTGTTTTTT
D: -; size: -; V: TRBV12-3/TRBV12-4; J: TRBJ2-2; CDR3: CASSLFTGPNTRELFF; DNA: TGTGCCAGCAGTTTATTTACCGGACCGAACACCAGGGAGCTGTTTTTT
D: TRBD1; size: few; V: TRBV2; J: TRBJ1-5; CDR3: CASSGGGQGMGQPQHF; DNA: TGTGCCAGCAGTGGGGGTGGACAGGGTATGGGGCAGCCCCAGCATTTT
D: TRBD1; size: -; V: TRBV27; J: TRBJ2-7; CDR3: CASSHTGTGRHEQYF; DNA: TGTGCCAGCAGTCATACCGGGACAGGGAGGCACGAGCAGTACTTC
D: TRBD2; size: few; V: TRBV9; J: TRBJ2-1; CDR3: CASSERLAGFNEQFF; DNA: TGTGCCAGCTCCGAGCGGCTAGCGGGCTTCAATGAGCAGTTCTTC
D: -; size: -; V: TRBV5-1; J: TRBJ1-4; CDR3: CASSLGADRNEKLFF; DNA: TGTGCCAGCAGCTTAGGGGCGGACCGGAATGAAAAACTGTTTTTT
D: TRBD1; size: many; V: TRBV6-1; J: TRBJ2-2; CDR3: CASSMATGSNTGELFF; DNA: TGTGCCAGCAGCATGGCGACAGGGTCGAACACCGGGGAGCTGTTTTTT